One and the same sample provided the 21 T cell receptor beta chains below, sequenced in a study of blood T cell repertoires in COVID-19. Profiling relied on immunoSEQ multiplex PCR, and the TCRdb table lists in-frame clones only, not all of them. The table has more than 140,000 clones, about 90% seen once; the top ten hold 1.5% to 1.9%. The specimen sequenced was peripheral blood. Every receptor here comes from a woman in her fifties or sixties with acute or convalescent COVID-19.

This sequence joins TRBV4-1 and TRBJ1-5; no definite D call. The CDR3 extends over 15 amino acids. Trimming took off 1 base at V and 7 bases at J, with 14 bases between the two ends. CDR1 MGHRA and CDR2 YSYEKL come from the germline V gene. The CDR3 sequence: CASSQVSAVIQPQHF. In DNA form, the CDR3 reads TGCGCCAGCAGCCAAGTTAGCGCAGTGATCCAGCCCCAGCATTTT.

The genes are TRBV11-3 and TRBJ2-5; 15 bases line up with TRBD2. After removal of 5 bases from V and 5 bases from J, the junction contained 6 bases not matched to a gene. The CDR3 extends over 16 amino acids. The germline V gene has CDR1 SGHNT and CDR2 YENEEA. The CDR3 is CASSPGLAGGQETQYF. The CDR3 coding sequence is TGTGCCAGCAGCCCTGGACTAGCGGGGGGGCAGGAGACCCAGTACTTC. Drawing the rest from reference TRBV11-3 and TRBJ2-5, the complete variable domain is EAGVVQSPRYKIIEKKQPVAFWCNPISGHNTLYWYLQNLGQGPELLIRYENEEAVDDSQLPKDRFSAERLKGVDSTLKIQPAELGDSAVYLCASSPGLAGGQETQYFGPGTRLLVL.

This clone showed up just once. V is TRBV5-1 and J is TRBJ1-3; 9 nucleotides align to TRBD1. The CDR3 runs 18 residues. The germline gives CDR1 SGHRS, CDR2 YFSETQ. V trimming: 4 bases; J trimming: 2 bases; junction bases outside the gene matches: 13. CDR3 in amino acids: CASSRELQGALPGNTIYF. CDR3 bases: TGCGCCAGCAGCCGAGAACTACAGGGGGCCCTGCCTGGAAACACCATATATTTT.

The rearrangement links TRBV30 to TRBJ2-3; D uncertain. The ends were cut back, 0 bases at V and 5 bases at J, with 3 bases in the middle. The CDR3 runs to 11 residues. Germline CDR1 and CDR2: GTSNPN and SVGIG (reference sequence). CDR3 in DNA: TGTGCCTGGAGTGTCATAGATACGCAGTATTTT. Translated, it gives CAWSVIDTQYF.

The chain joins TRBV4-3 to TRBJ1-1; TRBD1 might be the D (6 bases). Germline V gene lookup returns CDR1 LGHNA and CDR2 YSLEER. This CDR3 region has 14 residues. The V end was cut by 2 bases, the J end by 11 bases, with 18 bases between. In DNA, the CDR3 is TGCGCCAGCAGCCAAAGAGACAGGAATTTTGAGGCTTTCTTT. Protein sequence: CASSQRDRNFEAFF.

The CDR3 DNA reads TGCGCCAGCAGCTTGGATCCGTCCCAGGGCGAGCAGTACTTC. Amino acid sequence: CASSLDPSQGEQYF. This sequence joins TRBV5-1 and TRBJ2-7; a weak D match, TRBD1 (5 bases). CDR3 size: 14 residues. The V gene lost 0 bases and the J gene lost 6 bases, with 13 bases spanning the gap. Germline V gives CDR1 SGHRS, CDR2 YFSETQ.

The J gene is TRBJ2-1, the V gene TRBV6-1; no definite D call. Trimming pared 1 base from V and 3 bases from J, leaving 7 bases between. The CDR3 runs to 14 residues. The germline CDR1 and CDR2 sequences are MNHNS and SASEGT. Here the CDR3 reads CASSEDSIYNEQFF. In DNA form, the CDR3 reads TGTGCCAGCAGTGAAGACAGTATCTACAATGAGCAGTTCTTC.

CDR3 DNA: TGTGCCAGTAGTATTGGGGGATGGGTAGCGGGAGCCTACAATGAGCAGTTCTTC. It encodes CASSIGGWVAGAYNEQFF. The J gene is TRBJ2-1, the V gene TRBV19; 9 bases line up with TRBD2. Looked up from germline, CDR1 is LNHDA and CDR2 is SQIVND (reference sequence). V lost 3 bases to trimming and J lost 2 bases; unmatched junction nucleotides: 11. The CDR3 runs to 18 residues.

This chain connects TRBV24-1 to TRBJ2-4, with 8 bases lining up with TRBD2. Looked up from germline, CDR1 is KGHDR and CDR2 is SFDVKD. Germline trimming cut 9 bases from V and 0 bases from J; bases unmatched to any gene: 27. The CDR3 length is 22 residues. In DNA, the CDR3 is TGTGCCACCCCTGTTCAAATAGCGGGGTTTCATTGTCTTACTATAGCCAAAAACATTCAGTACTTC. It translates to CATPVQIAGFHCLTIAKNIQYF.

The V and J genes are TRBV6-2 or TRBV6-3 and TRBJ1-6, with TRBD1 matching 7 bases. The CDR3 covers 14 residues. V shed 5 bases and J 8 bases; nucleotides not matched to a gene: 6. From germline, CDR1 is MNHEY and CDR2 SVGEGT. The CDR3 loop reads CASSLQGEYSPLHF. In DNA, the CDR3 is TGTGCCAGCAGTCTCCAGGGGGAGTATTCACCCCTCCACTTT.

The rearrangement joins TRBV28 to TRBJ1-2, with 10 bases matching TRBD1. The CDR3 length is 15 residues. Germline CDR1 MDHEN, CDR2 SYDVKM. J gave up 7 bases and V 4 bases, and 9 bases lay outside the gene matches. The CDR3: CASSSGQGDLGGYTF. The CDR3 region has the DNA TGTGCCAGCAGTTCAGGACAGGGGGACCTCGGTGGCTACACCTTC.

This clone was picked up a small number of times. The rearrangement links TRBV6-2 or TRBV6-3 to TRBJ1-2; D might be TRBD1 (5 bases). V dropped 0 bases and J dropped 0 bases, with 14 bases sitting between them. Germline V gene lookup returns CDR1 MNHEY and CDR2 SVGEGT. This CDR3 region has 17 residues. CDR3 coding DNA: TGTGCCAGCAGTTACTCGGGGCGGCAACCAGCTAACTATGGCTACACCTTC. Translation: CASSYSGRQPANYGYTF.

V usage is TRBV6-4 and J usage is TRBJ1-6; D ambiguous. Germline lookup yields CDR1 MRHNA and CDR2 SNTAGT. The V end lost 8 bases, the J end lost 8 bases, and 16 bases lay between the germline ends. CDR3 size: 14 residues. The CDR3 sequence is CASAPDSGDSPLHF. The CDR3 DNA is TGTGCCAGCGCCCCAGACTCTGGTGATTCACCCCTCCACTTT.

The chain links TRBV2 to TRBJ1-1; D remains ambiguous. V was clipped by 4 bases and J by 0 bases, with 9 bases between them. Germline CDR1 SNHLY, CDR2 FYNNEI. This CDR3 contains 14 residues. The CDR3: CASSVVLMNTEAFF. The CDR3 DNA reads TGTGCCAGCAGTGTGGTCCTAATGAACACTGAAGCTTTCTTT.

This chain uses TRBV5-4 with TRBJ2-3; 7 positions agree with TRBD1. V lost 9 bases, J lost 1 base, and 8 bases stayed unmatched. The CDR3 is 14 residues long. From germline, CDR1 is SGHNT and CDR2 YYREEE (reference sequence). The CDR3 sequence is CATKQGVGTDTQYF. In nucleotides, the CDR3 is TGTGCCACCAAGCAGGGGGTGGGCACAGATACGCAGTATTTT.

V and J are TRBV9 and TRBJ1-2; D is ambiguous. Germline CDR1 is SGDLS and CDR2 is YYNGEE. CDR3 length: 14 residues. Between the trimmed V and J ends, which lost 0 bases and 0 bases, there was a span of 6 bases. This CDR3 reads CASSVAAANYGYTF. In DNA, the CDR3 is TGTGCCAGCAGCGTAGCGGCGGCTAACTATGGCTACACCTTC.

This sequence joins TRBV19 and TRBJ1-2; no definite D call. V lost 3 bases and J lost 4, with 15 bases in between. CDR1 LNHDA and CDR2 SQIVND come from the germline V gene (reference sequence). The CDR3 covers 15 residues. CDR3 amino acids: CASSIAAGDSYGYTF. The CDR3 DNA sequence: TGTGCCAGTAGTATTGCGGCGGGAGACTCCTATGGCTACACCTTC.

The chain recombines TRBV7-8 with TRBJ2-5; 9 bases are a match to TRBD2. V lost 5 bases and J lost 5; bases outside the gene matches: 6. The germline V gene has CDR1 SGHVS and CDR2 FQNEAQ. This CDR3 is 14 amino acids long. The DNA of the CDR3 is TGTGCCAGCAGCCCTAGCGGGGTCCGGGAGACCCAGTACTTC. Protein product: CASSPSGVRETQYF.

The rearrangement uses TRBV6-6 and TRBJ2-3; TRBD2 agrees at 7 bases. The CDR3 is made up of 16 amino acids. From germline, CDR1 is MNHNY and CDR2 SVGAGI (reference sequence). With V trimmed by 2 bases and J by 6 bases, 11 bases remained unmatched. This CDR3 reads CASSYPVGGTSDTQYF. CDR3 sequence (DNA): TGTGCCAGCAGTTACCCTGTCGGGGGGACCTCGGATACGCAGTATTTT.

The rearrangement links TRBV3-1 (or the pseudogene TRBV3-2) to TRBJ1-2; 7 bases map to TRBD1. The CDR3 totals 15 residues. In germline, CDR1 is LGHDT, CDR2 YNNKEL (reference sequence). The trim removed 3 bases at V and 4 bases at J, leaving 8 bases unmatched. CDR3 protein: CASSQIQQGRYGYTF. The CDR3 coding sequence is TGTGCCAGCAGCCAGATCCAACAGGGGCGCTATGGCTACACCTTC.

The chain is built from TRBV9 and TRBJ1-2; the match to TRBD1 covers 8 bases. CDR1 and CDR2 (germline): SGDLS, YYNGEE. The CDR3 totals 15 residues. Trimming cost V 0 bases and J 4 bases; bases outside gene matches: 5. CDR3 coding DNA: TGTGCCAGCAGCGTAGGACAGGGGTTGGTCTATGGCTACACCTTC. Residues: CASSVGQGLVYGYTF.